This T cell receptor beta chain was identified in a study of tumor-infiltrating lymphocytes in primary liver carcinoma. Study as a whole: Sample yields of productive TCRbeta reads, ranging from roughly 3.65 to 8 million, were similar across tissue types.

The researchers produced TCR beta cDNA from around 500 ng total RNA with a constant-region primer. TCR beta libraries came from three nested multiplex PCR rounds using slightly modified ARM-PCR. In the first two PCR rounds, TRBV1-TRBV30 forward primers were paired with a C-beta reverse primer, and each round lasted about 9 cycles. Each CDR3 protein is one row after TCRdb ran MiXCR on the multiplex PCR reads. The sample comprises 95,000 to 100,000 distinct CDR3 sequences, more than 65% of which are singletons, and roughly 12% rests with the top ten. Scientists recovered RNA and DNA together from around 20-30 mg of unsorted bulk tissue. The patients carried chronic HBV infection and had received no treatment. This clonotype was seen many times. V lost 2 bases and J lost 1, with 6 bases in between. The CDR3 sequence is 15 residues long. From germline, CDR1 is MNHNS and CDR2 SASEGT.

The sequence came from a woman aged 55-70 years with primary liver carcinoma and hepatitis B virus infection. The rearrangement links TRBV6-1 to TRBJ2-6, with D unresolved. The sequencing sample was made of liver tumor tissue from sampling region 2. Stated subset: tumor region T2, inferior pole. CDR3 loop: CASSELPSGANVLTF. Written as DNA, the CDR3 is TGTGCCAGCAGTGAACTCCCTTCTGGGGCCAACGTCCTGACTTTC.